A single sample gave rise to the 7 T cell receptor beta chains below, sequenced in a study of blood T cell repertoires in COVID-19. The repertoire was sequenced with immunoSEQ multiplex PCR; TCRdb's copy has only in-frame clones and lacks some. The sample contains about 51,000 clones, approximately 86% of which appear only once. Sequencing was carried out using peripheral blood. The receptors were sampled from a man between 60 and 70 years old with acute or convalescent COVID-19.

This chain connects TRBV9 to TRBJ2-1, with D possibly matching TRBD1 (6 bases). Trimming pared 2 bases from V and 10 bases from J, leaving 19 bases between. From germline, CDR1 is SGDLS and CDR2 YYNGEE. The CDR3 is 15 residues long. The CDR3 region has the DNA TGTGCCAGCAGCGTGGAGGACAGATTCGGCAAGGAGCAGTTCTTC. Translating it yields CASSVEDRFGKEQFF.

V usage is TRBV28 and J usage is TRBJ1-2; D is possibly TRBD1 (5 bases). Germline V lookup: CDR1 MDHEN, CDR2 SYDVKM. V was shortened by 5 bases and J by 4 bases, with 8 bases between the two germline ends. This CDR3 comprises 12 residues. This CDR3 is CASSGHAYGYTF. The DNA for the CDR3 is TGTGCCAGCAGTGGACATGCCTATGGCTACACCTTC.

This clone has a handful of counts. This sequence joins TRBV11-3 and TRBJ2-7; 7 bases agree with TRBD1. J lost 2 bases, V lost 1 base, and 2 bases had no gene match. CDR3 size: 14 residues. CDR1 is SGHNT, CDR2 YENEEA, per germline. The CDR3 reads CASSLVQGAYEQYF. The CDR3, as DNA: TGTGCCAGCAGCTTAGTCCAGGGGGCCTACGAGCAGTACTTC.

This clone has more than one count but fewer than ten. This chain links TRBV28 with TRBJ1-5; TRBD1 is a possible D gene (6 bases). V lost 6 bases to trimming and J lost 0 bases, with 18 bases between them. CDR1 is MDHEN and CDR2 is SYDVKM in the germline V gene. There are 17 residues in the CDR3. The CDR3 region has the DNA TGTGCCAGCAGACGATCCGGGACATCCTATAGCAATCAGCCCCAGCATTTT. Its translation: CASRRSGTSYSNQPQHF.

The chain joins TRBV28 to TRBJ1-6; D unresolved. CDR3 length equals 12 residues. V was pared by 6 bases and J by 10 bases, with 10 bases between. The germline CDR1 and CDR2 sequences are MDHEN and SYDVKM. The DNA of the CDR3 is TGTGCCAGCAGACCTCCTGGCTCACCCCTCCACTTT. Translation: CASRPPGSPLHF.

The chain links TRBV4-1 to TRBJ1-1, with 7 bases fitting TRBD1. The germline V gene has CDR1 MGHRA and CDR2 YSYEKL. The CDR3 loop spans 14 amino acids. V lost 4 bases and J lost 2; bases outside the gene matches: 4. The CDR3 is CASSPDRANTEAFF. Written as DNA, the CDR3 is TGCGCCAGCAGCCCCGACAGGGCCAACACTGAAGCTTTCTTT.

The chain joins TRBV27 to TRBJ1-4; 9 positions match TRBD1. This CDR3 has 17 residues. CDR1 is MNHEY, CDR2 SMNVEV, per germline (reference sequence). V was clipped by 2 bases and J by 6 bases; unmatched bases: 10. The DNA for the CDR3 is TGTGCCAGCAGTTTAGTAGCCCCGGGACAGGGTCATGAAAAACTGTTTTTT. Its protein product is CASSLVAPGQGHEKLFF.